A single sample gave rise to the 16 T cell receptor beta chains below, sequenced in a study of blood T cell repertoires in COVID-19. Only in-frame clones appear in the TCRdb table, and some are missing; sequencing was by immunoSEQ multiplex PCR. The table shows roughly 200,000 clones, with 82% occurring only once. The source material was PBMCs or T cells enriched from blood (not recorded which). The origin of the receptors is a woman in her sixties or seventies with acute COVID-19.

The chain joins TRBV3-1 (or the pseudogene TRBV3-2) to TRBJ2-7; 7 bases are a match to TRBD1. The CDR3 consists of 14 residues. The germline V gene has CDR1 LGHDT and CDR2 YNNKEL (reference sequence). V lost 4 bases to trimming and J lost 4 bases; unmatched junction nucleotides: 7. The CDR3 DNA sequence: TGTGCCAGCAGCCCGCGACAGGGTAAATACGAGCAGTACGTC. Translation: CASSPRQGKYEQYV.

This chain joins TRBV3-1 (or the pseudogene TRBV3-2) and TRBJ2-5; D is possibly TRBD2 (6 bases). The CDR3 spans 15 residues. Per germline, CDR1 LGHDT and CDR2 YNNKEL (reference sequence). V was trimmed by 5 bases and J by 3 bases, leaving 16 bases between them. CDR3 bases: TGTGCCAGCAGCTCCCGCGGGTGGGGGGAAGAGACCCAGTACTTC. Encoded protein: CASSSRGWGEETQYF.

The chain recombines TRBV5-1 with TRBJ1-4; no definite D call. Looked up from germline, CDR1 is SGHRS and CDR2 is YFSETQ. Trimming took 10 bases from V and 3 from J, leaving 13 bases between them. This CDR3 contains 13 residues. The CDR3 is CAAAVFSNEKLFF. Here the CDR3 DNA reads TGCGCCGCGGCGGTTTTCTCTAATGAAAAACTGTTTTTT. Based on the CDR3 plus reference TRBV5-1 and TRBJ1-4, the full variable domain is KAGVTQTPRYLIKTRGQQVTLSCSPISGHRSVSWYQQTPGQGLQFLFEYFSETQRNKGNFPGRFSGRQFSNSRSEMNVSTLELGDSALYLCAAAVFSNEKLFFGSGTQLSVL.

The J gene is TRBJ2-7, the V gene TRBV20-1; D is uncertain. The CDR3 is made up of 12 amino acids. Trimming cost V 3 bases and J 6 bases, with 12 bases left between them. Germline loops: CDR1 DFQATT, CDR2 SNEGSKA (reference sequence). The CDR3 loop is CSASNPTTEQYV. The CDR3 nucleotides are TGCAGTGCTAGTAATCCCACTACCGAGCAGTACGTC.

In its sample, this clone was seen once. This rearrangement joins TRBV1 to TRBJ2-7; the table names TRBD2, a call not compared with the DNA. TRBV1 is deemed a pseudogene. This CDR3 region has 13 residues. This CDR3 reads CTSSQDSPYEQYV. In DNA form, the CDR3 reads TGCACCAGCAGCCAAGATAGCCCCTACGAGCAGTACGTC.

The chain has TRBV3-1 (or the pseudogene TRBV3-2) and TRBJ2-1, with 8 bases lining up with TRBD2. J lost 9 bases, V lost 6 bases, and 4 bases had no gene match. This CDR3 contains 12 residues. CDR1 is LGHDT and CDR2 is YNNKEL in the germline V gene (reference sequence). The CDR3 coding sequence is TGTGCCAGCAGTTATCTAGCGGGTGAGCAGTTCTTC. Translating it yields CASSYLAGEQFF.

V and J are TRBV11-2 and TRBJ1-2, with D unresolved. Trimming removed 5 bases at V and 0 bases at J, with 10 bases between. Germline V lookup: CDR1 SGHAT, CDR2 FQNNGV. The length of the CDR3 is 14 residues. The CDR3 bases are TGTGCCAGCAGCCTATCCGATACTAACTATGGCTACACCTTC. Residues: CASSLSDTNYGYTF.

DNA of the CDR3: TGTGCCACCAGTGATTTCGTAGCGGGGGGGTCTCTCTCCTACAATGAGCAGTTCTTC. It codes for CATSDFVAGGSLSYNEQFF. J is TRBJ2-1 and V is TRBV24-1, with 11 nucleotides matching TRBD2. The germline CDR1 and CDR2 sequences are KGHDR and SFDVKD. This CDR3 has 19 amino acids. Trimming took 1 base from V and 0 from J; bases not matched to a gene: 7.

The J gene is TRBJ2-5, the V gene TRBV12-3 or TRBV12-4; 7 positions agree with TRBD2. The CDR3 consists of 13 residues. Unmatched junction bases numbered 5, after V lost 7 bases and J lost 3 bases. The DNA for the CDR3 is TGTGCCAGCATGGGGAGGGGAAAAGAGACCCAGTACTTC. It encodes CASMGRGKETQYF.

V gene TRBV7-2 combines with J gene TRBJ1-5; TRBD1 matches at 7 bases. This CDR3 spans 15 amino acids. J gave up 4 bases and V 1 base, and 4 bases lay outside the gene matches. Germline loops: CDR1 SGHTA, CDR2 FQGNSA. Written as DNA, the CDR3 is TGTGCCAGCAGCTTAGGGACAGGCGGGAATCAGCCCCAGCATTTT. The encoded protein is CASSLGTGGNQPQHF.

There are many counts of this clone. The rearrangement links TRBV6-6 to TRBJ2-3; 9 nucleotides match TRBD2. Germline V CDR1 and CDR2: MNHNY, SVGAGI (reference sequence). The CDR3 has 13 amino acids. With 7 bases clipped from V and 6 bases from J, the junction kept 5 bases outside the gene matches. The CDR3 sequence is CASTLAGADTQYF. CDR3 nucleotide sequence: TGTGCCAGCACCTTAGCGGGAGCCGATACGCAGTATTTT.

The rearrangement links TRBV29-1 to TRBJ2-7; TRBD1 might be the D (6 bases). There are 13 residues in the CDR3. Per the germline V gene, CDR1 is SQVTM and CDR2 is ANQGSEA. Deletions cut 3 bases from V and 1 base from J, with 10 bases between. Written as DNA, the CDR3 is TGCAGCGTTGATCGACAGGATTCCTACGAGCAGTACTTC. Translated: CSVDRQDSYEQYF.

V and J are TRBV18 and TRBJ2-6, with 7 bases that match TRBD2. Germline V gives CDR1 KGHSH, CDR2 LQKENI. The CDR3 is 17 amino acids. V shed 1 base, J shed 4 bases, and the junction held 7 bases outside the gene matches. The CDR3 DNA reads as TGTGCCAGCTCACCACGGGGGGGAGAGGCAGGGGCCAACGTCCTGACTTTC. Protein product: CASSPRGGEAGANVLTF.

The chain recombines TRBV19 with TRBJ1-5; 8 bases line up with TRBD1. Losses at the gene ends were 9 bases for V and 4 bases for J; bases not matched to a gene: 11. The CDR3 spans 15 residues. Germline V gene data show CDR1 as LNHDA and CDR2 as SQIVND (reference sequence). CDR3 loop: CASVPGTGPNQPQHF. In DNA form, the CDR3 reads TGTGCCAGCGTACCCGGGACAGGCCCAAATCAGCCCCAGCATTTT.

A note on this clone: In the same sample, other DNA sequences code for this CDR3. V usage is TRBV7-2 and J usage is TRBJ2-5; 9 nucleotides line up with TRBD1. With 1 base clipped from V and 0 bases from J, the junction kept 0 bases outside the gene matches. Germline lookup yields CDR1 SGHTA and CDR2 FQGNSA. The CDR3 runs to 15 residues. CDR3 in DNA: TGTGCCAGCAGCTTAGGGGACAGGGACCAAGAGACCCAGTACTTC. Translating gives CASSLGDRDQETQYF. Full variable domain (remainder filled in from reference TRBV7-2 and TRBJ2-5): GAGVSQSPSNKVTEKGKDVELRCDPISGHTALYWYRQSLGQGLEFLIYFQGNSAPDKSGLPSDRFSAERTGGSVSTLTIQRTQQEDSAVYLCASSLGDRDQETQYFGPGTRLLVL.

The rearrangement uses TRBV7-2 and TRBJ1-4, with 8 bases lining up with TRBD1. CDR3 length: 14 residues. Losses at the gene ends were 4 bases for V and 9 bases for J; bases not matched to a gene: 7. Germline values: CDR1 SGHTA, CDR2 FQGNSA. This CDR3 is CASSSQGGGKKLFF. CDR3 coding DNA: TGTGCCAGCAGCTCACAGGGGGGGGGTAAAAAACTGTTTTTT.